In this sample, the clone carrying this TCR beta chain turned up many times. Its matching antigen is unknown. This sample is drawn from a study of T cells after yellow fever vaccination. Looking at the study overall: Preparation of fractions with low cell numbers was performed using SMART-Seq v4 Ultra Low Input. Study-level results: Only a small proportion of the clonotypes turned up in both the CD4 and the CD8 compartments, likely arising from convergent recombination. Repertoires sorted by FACS could include abundant clonotypes that are contaminants from the bulk population.

Generation of TCR cDNA used 5'RACE template switching (which added a universal primer site and UMIs). TCRdb redid the calling of the 5' RACE reads with MiXCR, one entry per CDR3 protein. The sample has over 300,000 distinct CDR3 sequences, approximately 3.8% seen once; the top ten hold less than 25%. The CDR3 is 15 amino acids. CDR1 MDHEN and CDR2 SYDVKM come from the germline V gene. Between the trimmed V and J ends, which lost 3 bases and 0 bases, there was a span of 8 bases. The material sequenced was PBMCs, taken on the day of the yellow fever booster vaccination. The TCR comes from a man between 18 and 35 years old who received the YFV17D yellow fever vaccine. The V and J genes are TRBV28 and TRBJ2-2; TRBD1 is a possible D gene (5 bases). The DNA for the CDR3 is TGTGCCAGCAGTTTGCACAGGCCGAACACCGGGGAGCTGTTTTTT. It is translated as CASSLHRPNTGELFF.